The entry below gives a single T cell receptor beta chain sequence along with its context. The antigen remains unidentified. The data are from a study of radiotherapy plus CTLA-4 blockade in lung cancer. Germline V CDR1 and CDR2: SGHRS, YFSETQ. Trimming at V came to 2 bases and at J to 6 bases, leaving 5 bases not matched to a gene. CDR3 size: 15 residues. Using immunoSEQ multiplex PCR, the repertoire was profiled, and TCRdb retains in-frame clones only, with some absent. The sample shows some 110,000 clones, roughly 86% of them seen only once. Whole-study findings and limits: The study found tumor-derived TCR clones expanded in blood after radiotherapy plus ipilimumab. Reported findings show early blood T cell clone dynamics, with interferon-beta, best predicted response.

Sequences were derived from peripheral blood, sampled from a patient treated with radiotherapy plus ipilimumab. This chain links TRBV5-1 with TRBJ2-1, with TRBD1 matching 10 bases. This clonotype originated in a human donor with non-small cell lung cancer that progressed on radiotherapy plus ipilimumab. Some clones in this sample may be carry-over from other donors' samples. CDR3 in amino acids: CASSFGTGAPNEQFF. For the CDR3, the DNA is TGCGCCAGCAGCTTCGGGACAGGGGCTCCCAATGAGCAGTTCTTC.